This T cell receptor (beta chain) was identified during a study of T-cell reconstitution after alpha-beta-depleted transplantation in children. For TCRbeta, the library was prepared with unique molecular identifiers. TCRdb itself ran the PCR reads through MiXCR, one entry per CDR3 protein. The sample records about 500,000 distinct CDR3 sequences, 32% being singletons. The CDR3 is 14 residues long. The germline gives CDR1 MNHEY, CDR2 SVGAGI. With 1 base removed from V and 3 bases from J, the gap between germline ends came to 9 bases. This clonotype has just a few counts. The TCR originated in a human donor who donated a stem cell graft to a child with aplastic anemia. This specimen consisted of PBMCs from the stem cell graft donor, obtained from the stem cell graft. The rearrangement joins TRBV6-5 to TRBJ1-1; unclear D gene. The CDR3 DNA reads as TGTGCCAGCAGTTACTTACCACGGGACACTGAAGCTTTCTTT. This codes for CASSYLPRDTEAFF.